This TCR beta chain was profiled in a study of T cells in Graves' hyperthyroidism and ophthalmopathy. Study background: Peripheral blood draws took place at initial diagnosis, ahead of any treatment.

Germline V gene lookup returns CDR1 ENHRY and CDR2 SYGVKD. CDR3 length: 14 residues. Trimming shortened V by 6 bases and J by 2 bases, and 11 bases separated the two germline ends. TCR beta CDR3 regions were amplified from RNA transcripts. During a first-round RT-PCR of the TCR CDR3, the HTBI primer set was used. TCRdb passed the multiplex PCR reads through MiXCR, listing each CDR3 protein once. The sample lists about 380,000 distinct CDR3 sequences; approximately 15% were seen once. Individuals with ophthalmopathy presented a Clinical Activity Score of at least 3, a NOSPECS grade of at least 4 and a duration under 3 months. This clonotype has at least ten counts.

The sample taken for sequencing was blood. This receptor was obtained from a woman under 40 with Graves' ophthalmopathy. This chain connects TRBV10-3 to TRBJ1-5; no clear D. CDR3 protein: CAISEEVGNQPQHF. Written as DNA, the CDR3 is TGTGCCATCAGCGAGGAGGTTGGCAATCAGCCCCAGCATTTT.